A selection of T cell receptor beta chains follows, all from one sample in a study of blood T cells in healthy people across ages. Via MiXCR, TCRdb re-called the 5' RACE reads, giving one row per CDR3 protein. Altogether approximately 600,000 distinct CDR3 sequences are present, around 54% being singletons, with the ten largest covering 30% to 40%. The sequencing input was blood. These receptor sequences come from a man in his fifties or sixties in good health. CDR3s include the opening cysteine and the closing phenylalanine or tryptophan. A D gene is named only where the DNA matches it firmly. Only some rows state a clone size, as once, few, many or a class for expanded clones.

>TRBV5-1|-|TRBJ2-6|few
TGCGCCAGCAGCTTGGAGAAGACGAGCTCTGGGGCCAACGTCCTGACTTTC
CASSLEKTSSGANVLTF
>TRBV7-2|TRBD2|TRBJ2-1|few
TGTGCCAGCAGGCCAACTAGCGGAGTCTCCTACAATGAGCAGTTCTTC
CASRPTSGVSYNEQFF
>TRBV29-1|TRBD1|TRBJ1-2|-
TGCAGCGTTAGAAGGACAGGCGGCTATGGCTACACCTTC
CSVRRTGGYGYTF
>TRBV6-5|-|TRBJ2-6|-
TGTGCCAGCAGTCGGCTTTTCCGGGCTGGGGCCAACGTCCTGACTTTC
CASSRLFRAGANVLTF
>TRBV20-1|-|TRBJ2-3|few
TGCAGTGCTAGGCAATCCTCCGGGGGCCCTAGCACAGATACGCAGTATTTT
CSARQSSGGPSTDTQYF
>TRBV3-1|TRBD2|TRBJ2-1|many
TGTGCCAGCAGCTTCGGGACTAGCGACGTCAATGAGCAGTTCTTC
CASSFGTSDVNEQFF
>TRBV6-2/TRBV6-3|-|TRBJ2-5|few
TGTGCCAGCAGCAACATAGGGACACGAGGGGAGCAAGAGACCCAGTACTTC
CASSNIGTRGEQETQYF
>TRBV15|TRBD1|TRBJ1-2|once
TGTGCCACCAGCAGACTACGGGACAGGGAGAACTATGGCTACACCTTC
CATSRLRDRENYGYTF
>TRBV12-3/TRBV12-4|-|TRBJ2-7|-
TGTGCCAGCAGTTTATATGCAGGAGGAACCTACGAGCAGTACTTC
CASSLYAGGTYEQYF
>TRBV7-2|TRBD2|TRBJ2-1|-
TGTGCCAGCAGCCGCCTAGCGGGGGTAATGAATGAGCAGTTCTTC
CASSRLAGVMNEQFF
>TRBV28|TRBD2|TRBJ2-5|-
TGTGCCAGCAGCTCCTCCCTAGCGGGGGAGGTGGAGACCCAGTACTTC
CASSSSLAGEVETQYF
>TRBV10-3|-|TRBJ2-7|-
TGTGCCATCAGGGCGTGGGGCCTCTACGAGCAGTACTTC
CAIRAWGLYEQYF
>TRBV5-1|-|TRBJ2-3|few
TGCGCCAGCAGCTTGGCCCTTTTTAGCACAGATACGCAGTATTTT
CASSLALFSTDTQYF
>TRBV10-3|-|TRBJ2-5|-
TGTGCCATCAGCCTCCAGACGGGGGAGACCCAGTACTTC
CAISLQTGETQYF
>TRBV3-1|-|TRBJ2-5|-
TGTGCCAGCAGCAAGGGGAAGGGCCGGACCCAGTACTTC
CASSKGKGRTQYF
>TRBV5-1|-|TRBJ2-7|-
TGCGCCAGCAGCGTGGCCATGAGGGACGAGCAGTACTTC
CASSVAMRDEQYF
>TRBV10-3|-|TRBJ2-7|few
TGTGCCACCTCCACTGGGTCCTACGAGCAGTACTTC
CATSTGSYEQYF
>TRBV10-3|-|TRBJ1-1|-
TGTGCCATCAGTGAGTCCACCACTGAAGCTTTCTTT
CAISESTTEAFF
>TRBV15|TRBD2|TRBJ2-1|many
TGTGCCACCAGCAGAGGAGGGTTAGCGGGGGGATCTTACAATGAGCAGTTCTTC
CATSRGGLAGGSYNEQFF
>TRBV6-6|TRBD1|TRBJ1-5|once
TGTGCCAGCAGTGTAGACAGGGGAAGGGGCAATCAGCCCCAGCATTTT
CASSVDRGRGNQPQHF
>TRBV7-2|TRBD2|TRBJ2-3|few
TGTGCCAGCAGCAGTTTACCGACTAGCGTCGGGTATACGCAGTATTTT
CASSSLPTSVGYTQYF
>TRBV3-1|TRBD2|TRBJ2-5|few
TGTGCCAGCAGCCAAACTAGCGGGGGACCTCAAGAGACCCAGTACTTC
CASSQTSGGPQETQYF
>TRBV29-1|-|TRBJ1-2|few
TGCAGCGTTGAAGGGACAGACTATGGCTACACCTTC
CSVEGTDYGYTF
>TRBV12-3/TRBV12-4|TRBD1|TRBJ1-6|-
TGTGCCAGCAGCAGGGGGCCCGATTCACCCCTCCACTTT
CASSRGPDSPLHF
>TRBV5-1|-|TRBJ1-4|-
TGCGCCCGCGGCCGGGGGGCGAATGAAAAACTGTTTTTT
CARGRGANEKLFF
>TRBV3-1|-|TRBJ1-2|-
TGTGCCAGCAGCCTAGGACACTCGGTCTACACCTTC
CASSLGHSVYTF
>TRBV4-1|TRBD2|TRBJ2-5|once
TGCGCCAGCAGCCCCCCTTCGGGGGGTTTTCCGGAGACCCAGTACTTC
CASSPPSGGFPETQYF
>TRBV5-1|-|TRBJ2-5|few
TGCGCCAGCAGCTTGGTAGGCCTTGGGGAGACCCAGTACTTC
CASSLVGLGETQYF
>TRBV5-1|TRBD2|TRBJ2-1|-
TGCGCCAGCAGCGGGGGACTAGCCTCCAACAATGAGCAGTTCTTC
CASSGGLASNNEQFF
>TRBV13|-|TRBJ1-2|-
TGTGCCAGCAGCATCCGGGGCCGGGGCTACACCTTC
CASSIRGRGYTF
>TRBV7-9|-|TRBJ2-3|-
TGTGCCAGCAGCCCATCCGGGCCCTGGGATACGCAGTATTTT
CASSPSGPWDTQYF
>TRBV20-1|-|TRBJ2-3|-
TGCAGTGCAGGGGGGCCGGCTGCAGATACGCAGTATTTT
CSAGGPAADTQYF
>TRBV6-6|-|TRBJ2-1|-
TGTGCCAGCGTTACTAGTGCCTACAATGAGCAGTTCTTC
CASVTSAYNEQFF
>TRBV29-1|-|TRBJ2-7|-
TGCAGCGTTGATCGGTCAGGGGCCACGGGTGAGCAGTACTTC
CSVDRSGATGEQYF
>TRBV20-1|TRBD1|TRBJ2-5|-
TGCAGTGCTAAGGGTGGCGCGGACAGGCAAGAGACCCAGTACTTC
CSAKGGADRQETQYF
>TRBV20-1|-|TRBJ1-2|once
TGCAGTGCTAGACCCTACACACACAACTATGGCTACACCTTC
CSARPYTHNYGYTF
>TRBV2|-|TRBJ1-5|-
TGTGCCAGCAGCCCCGGGACAAGCAATCAGCCCCAGCATTTT
CASSPGTSNQPQHF
>TRBV5-1|-|TRBJ2-3|-
TGCGCCAGCAGCTTGGCCCACAACACAGATATGCAGTATTTT
CASSLAHNTDMQYF
>TRBV18|TRBD1|TRBJ1-1|-
TGTGCCAGCTCACCACCGGGACAGTTGAACACTGAAGCTTTCTTT
CASSPPGQLNTEAFF
>TRBV4-2|-|TRBJ2-2|-
TGTGCCAGCAGCCAGGCGACAGGGAACACCGGGGAGCTGTTTTTT
CASSQATGNTGELFF
>TRBV6-5|-|TRBJ2-7|few
TGTGCCAGCAGTCGGGGGGACACTACCTACGAGCAGTACTTC
CASSRGDTTYEQYF
>TRBV6-5|-|TRBJ1-4|-
TGTGCCAGCAGTTACGGGCGGGGGGCGGCTAATGAAAAACTGTTTTTT
CASSYGRGAANEKLFF
>TRBV6-5|-|TRBJ2-5|-
TGTGCCAGCAGAAGGACCGGGACCCTCAAAGAGACCCAGTACTTC
CASRRTGTLKETQYF
>TRBV12-5|TRBD2|TRBJ2-3|-
TGTGCTAGTGGCGGCCTAGCGGGGAAGAAAGATACGCAGTATTTT
CASGGLAGKKDTQYF
>TRBV16|-|TRBJ1-1|-
TGTGCCAGCAGCCAATCAGCCAGGGGCTCCACTGAAGCTTTCTTT
CASSQSARGSTEAFF
>TRBV20-1|-|TRBJ1-4|-
TGCAGGGCTCGGGCCGATAATGAAAAACTGTTTTTT
CRARADNEKLFF
>TRBV5-1|-|TRBJ2-1|-
TGCGCCAGCAGCTTGGCGCGAGGGGGGCGCTACAATGAGCAGTTCTTC
CASSLARGGRYNEQFF
>TRBV11-2|TRBD1|TRBJ1-2|-
TGTGCCAGCAGCTCAGGGACAGGCGCCGTCTCCTATGGCTACACCTTC
CASSSGTGAVSYGYTF